The present T cell receptor (beta chain) was sequenced within a study of response to subunit inactivated influenza vaccine. In germline, CDR1 is ENHRY, CDR2 SYGVKD. J was trimmed by 5 bases and V by 7 bases; bases with no gene match: 4. The CDR3 has 13 amino acids. TCRdb redid the calling of the RT-PCR reads with MiXCR, one entry per CDR3 protein. This table has 590,000 or so distinct CDR3 sequences, about 15% appearing once. This clonotype was seen many times. This sequence joins TRBV10-3 and TRBJ1-1; 10 positions match TRBD1. Sample: PBMCs from blood, taken less than 15 days before vaccination. The sequence derives from a man in his forties or fifties who received an inactivated influenza vaccine. CDR3 sequence: CAITVGQGTEAFF. In DNA, the CDR3 is TGTGCCATCACTGTGGGACAGGGGACTGAAGCTTTCTTT.